Below, 27 T cell receptor beta chains from the same sample are listed, as sequenced in a study of shared clonotypes between healthy human individuals. The protocol was immunoSEQ multiplex PCR, while the TCRdb copy is restricted to in-frame clones and leaves out a portion. The sample yields 450,000 to 600,000 clones, around 80% seen once. Sequences were obtained from PBMCs. These receptors came from a woman aged 40 to 55 in good health. Some clones in this sample may be carry-over from other donors' samples.

The chain is built from TRBV28 and TRBJ1-1, with TRBD1 identical over 7 bases. V lost 7 bases and J lost 8; bases outside the gene matches: 10. This CDR3 has 13 residues. Germline V gene lookup returns CDR1 MDHEN and CDR2 SYDVKM. As DNA, the CDR3 is TGTGCCAGCACCCAACAGGGGACGTACGAAGCTTTCTTT. Amino acid sequence: CASTQQGTYEAFF.

The rearrangement joins TRBV5-1 to TRBJ2-3; D is undetermined. The CDR3 spans 14 residues. Germline CDR1 reads SGHRS; CDR2 reads YFSETQ. Trimming cost V 0 bases and J 4 bases, with 9 bases left between them. This CDR3 reads CASSLADGPDTQYF. The CDR3 coding sequence is TGCGCCAGCAGCTTGGCTGATGGCCCAGATACGCAGTATTTT.

This rearrangement joins TRBV28 to TRBJ1-2; 9 bases agree with TRBD1. Germline values: CDR1 MDHEN, CDR2 SYDVKM. CDR3 length: 15 amino acids. V trimming: 8 bases; J trimming: 8 bases; junction bases outside the gene matches: 15. The CDR3 sequence: CASFSWPDRGGGYTF. In DNA form, the CDR3 reads TGTGCCAGCTTCAGTTGGCCGGACAGGGGAGGAGGCTACACCTTC.

This clone showed up just a few times. The chain combines TRBV19 with TRBJ1-4; perhaps TRBD1 as D (5 bases). This CDR3 region has 17 residues. CDR1 LNHDA and CDR2 SQIVND come from the germline V gene (reference sequence). V shed 6 bases and J shed 0 bases, with 17 bases lying between them. CDR3 sequence (DNA): TGTGCCAGTAGGATCTGGGGACCAGTTGCAACTAATGAAAAACTGTTTTTT. Translated, it gives CASRIWGPVATNEKLFF.

Details on this clone: Different DNA sequences within this sample yield the same CDR3. The chain carries TRBV7-2 and TRBJ1-1; D unresolved. Trimming took off 3 bases at V and 1 base at J, with 6 bases between the two ends. The CDR3 is 13 amino acids. Germline CDR1 reads SGHTA; CDR2 reads FQGNSA. CDR3 amino acids: CASSFAGNTEAFF. CDR3 DNA sequence: TGTGCCAGCAGCTTCGCAGGGAACACTGAAGCTTTCTTT.

This chain uses TRBV7-8 with TRBJ2-7; tentative D call: TRBD1 (5 bases). V was cut by 0 bases and J by 4 bases, with 13 bases left in between. The CDR3 contains 15 residues. The germline gives CDR1 SGHVS, CDR2 FQNEAQ. The CDR3 DNA reads TGTGCCAGCAGCTTAGCCGCCTCCAGGGCTTACGAGCAGTACTTC. This codes for CASSLAASRAYEQYF.

The chain links TRBV18 to TRBJ1-1; 9 bases are shared with TRBD1. Germline trimming cut 4 bases from V and 4 bases from J; bases unmatched to any gene: 4. The V gene's germline CDR1 is KGHSH and CDR2 LQKENI. This CDR3 is 14 amino acids long. The CDR3 region has the DNA TGTGCCAGCTCACGGGACAGGGAGGGCACTGAAGCTTTCTTT. Translating gives CASSRDREGTEAFF. Based on the CDR3 plus reference TRBV18 and TRBJ1-1, the full variable domain is NAGVMQNPRHLVRRRGQEARLRCSPMKGHSHVYWYRQLPEEGLKFMVYLQKENIIDESGMPKERFSAEFPKEGPSILRIQQVVRGDSAAYFCASSRDREGTEAFFGQGTRLTVV.

V and J are TRBV30 and TRBJ2-5; D tentatively fits TRBD1 or TRBD2 (6 bases each). The J call may be in error: the DNA end matches TRBJ2-7 better. The CDR3 sequence is 15 residues long. CDR1 is GTSNPN, CDR2 SVGIG, per germline (reference sequence). Here the CDR3 DNA reads TGTGCCTGGAGTGGGTCGGGGGCCTCACGGTACGAGCAGTACTTC. Amino acid sequence: CAWSGSGASRYEQYF.

The chain has TRBV9 and TRBJ2-7; weak D call: TRBD2 (5 bases). The V gene's germline CDR1 is SGDLS and CDR2 YYNGEE. With 1 base removed from V and 0 bases from J, the gap between germline ends came to 14 bases. The CDR3 extends over 16 amino acids. The CDR3 region has the DNA TGTGCCAGCAGCGTAAGGTCTAGCCGACACTCCTACGAGCAGTACTTC. Translating it yields CASSVRSSRHSYEQYF.

The chain is built from TRBV5-4 and TRBJ2-2; TRBD1 aligns across 8 bases. Germline CDR1 is SGHNT and CDR2 is YYREEE (reference sequence). The CDR3 consists of 17 residues. V dropped 0 bases and J dropped 3; count of bases not matched to a gene: 7. As DNA, the CDR3 is TGTGCCAGCAGCTTGGCGCGGCAGGGGGCATACACCGGGGAGCTGTTTTTT. It translates to CASSLARQGAYTGELFF.

Regarding this clone: The identical CDR3 is also encoded by other nucleotide sequences in the sample. The rearrangement links TRBV2 to TRBJ2-1; the D gene is possibly TRBD1 (5 bases). Trimming removed 4 bases at V and 0 bases at J, with 10 bases between. Germline assignment: CDR1 SNHLY and CDR2 FYNNEI. The CDR3 length is 15 residues. CDR3: CASSGGPSSYNEQFF. CDR3 nucleotide sequence: TGTGCCAGCAGTGGGGGCCCAAGCTCCTACAATGAGCAGTTCTTC.

This clone was seen ten or more times. The gene calls are TRBV6-5 and TRBJ2-5, with 10 bases that match TRBD1. With 5 bases clipped from V and 5 bases from J, the junction kept 5 bases outside the gene matches. Germline assignment: CDR1 MNHEY and CDR2 SVGAGI. CDR3 length equals 14 residues. CDR3 bases: TGTGCCAGCAGTCCCGGGACAGGGGTCGAGACCCAGTACTTC. It codes for CASSPGTGVETQYF.

This clone has just one count. The gene calls are TRBV7-9 and TRBJ1-2; 7 nucleotides agree with TRBD1. The V segment lost 0 bases and the J segment 8 bases; nucleotides outside the gene matches: 6. CDR1 is SEHNR, CDR2 FQNEAQ, per germline (reference sequence). The CDR3 extends over 14 amino acids. As DNA, the CDR3 is TGTGCCAGCAGCTTAGCGCGACAGGGCCAGGGCTACACCTTC. Encoded protein: CASSLARQGQGYTF.

The chain employs TRBV7-9 and TRBJ1-4, with no clear D. The germline V gene has CDR1 SEHNR and CDR2 FQNEAQ (reference sequence). The CDR3 length is 15 residues. V was cut by 4 bases and J by 1 base, with 10 bases left in between. Here the CDR3 DNA reads TGTGCCAGCAGCTCCGTACTCGAAACTAATGAAAAACTGTTTTTT. The encoded protein is CASSSVLETNEKLFF. Full variable domain (rest looked up from reference TRBV7-9 and TRBJ1-4): DTGVSQNPRHKITKRGQNVTFRCDPISEHNRLYWYRQTLGQGPEFLTYFQNEAQLEKSRLLSDRFSAERPKGSFSTLEIQRTEQGDSAMYLCASSSVLETNEKLFFGSGTQLSVL.

The chain joins TRBV27 to TRBJ2-7, with TRBD1 identical over 12 bases. This CDR3 has 16 amino acids. With 6 bases clipped from V and 2 bases from J, the junction kept 8 bases outside the gene matches. In germline, CDR1 is MNHEY, CDR2 SMNVEV (reference sequence). The CDR3 coding sequence is TGTGCCAGCAGCTACCGGGACAGGGGGCGACCCTACGAGCAGTACTTC. Protein product: CASSYRDRGRPYEQYF.

This chain joins TRBV30 and TRBJ1-2; D is ambiguous. The CDR3 totals 14 residues. Germline V gene data show CDR1 as GTSNPN and CDR2 as SVGIG (reference sequence). Trimming took 1 base from V and 6 from J, leaving 15 bases between them. DNA of the CDR3: TGTGCCTGGAGTGCGAGGGCGGGTACTAATGGCTACACCTTC. The encoded protein is CAWSARAGTNGYTF.

This clone was seen a few times. The genes are TRBV7-2 and TRBJ2-7; 11 positions agree with TRBD1. CDR1 and CDR2 from the germline V gene are SGHTA and FQGNSA. The CDR3 covers 15 residues. V lost 5 bases and J lost 3; bases outside the gene matches: 6. CDR3 bases: TGTGCCAGCAGCGCCGGACAGGGGGCTCTCTACGAGCAGTACTTC. Protein sequence: CASSAGQGALYEQYF.

CDR3 in DNA: TGCAGCGTTGAAGACCCGGGGAATGAGCAGTTCTTC. Its protein product is CSVEDPGNEQFF. The gene calls are TRBV29-1 and TRBJ2-1; D may be TRBD2 (5 bases). The V end lost 0 bases, the J end lost 7 bases, and 7 bases lay between the germline ends. The CDR3 runs 12 residues. Germline V gene sequence: CDR1 SQVTM, CDR2 ANQGSEA.

This chain connects TRBV29-1 to TRBJ2-3; a possible D gene is TRBD2 (6 bases). The CDR3 totals 13 residues. Trimming pared 8 bases from V and 2 bases from J, leaving 14 bases between. In germline, CDR1 is SQVTM, CDR2 ANQGSEA. In nucleotides, the CDR3 is TGCAGCTTTGTCGCGGGGCCCACAGATACGCAGTATTTT. Protein sequence: CSFVAGPTDTQYF.

The chain couples TRBV7-3 to TRBJ2-1; TRBD2 matches at 9 bases. The germline V gene encodes CDR1 SGHTA and CDR2 FQGTGA. The V segment lost 5 bases and the J segment 6 bases; nucleotides outside the gene matches: 5. This CDR3 is built from 14 residues. Written as DNA, the CDR3 is TGTGCCAGCAGCACCGGGACTAGCTCCAATGAGCAGTTCTTC. Amino acids: CASSTGTSSNEQFF.

V is TRBV5-1 and J is TRBJ1-4; D is unclear. The CDR3 has 18 residues. With 0 bases removed from V and 0 bases from J, the gap between germline ends came to 15 bases. In germline, CDR1 is SGHRS, CDR2 YFSETQ. In DNA, the CDR3 is TGCGCCAGCAGCTTGGCCCCAAGAGGCGTAACAACTAATGAAAAACTGTTTTTT. Amino acids: CASSLAPRGVTTNEKLFF.

This clone was recorded a few times. This rearrangement joins TRBV5-1 to TRBJ2-3, with 14 nucleotides matching TRBD2. The CDR3 covers 15 residues. V shed 5 bases and J 4 bases; nucleotides not matched to a gene: 3. Looked up from germline, CDR1 is SGHRS and CDR2 is YFSETQ. The chain's CDR3 is CASRTGLAGADTQYF. The CDR3 nucleotides are TGCGCCAGCAGAACGGGACTAGCGGGAGCAGATACGCAGTATTTT.

J is TRBJ2-1 and V is TRBV18; TRBD2 agrees at 10 bases. Germline CDR1 reads KGHSH; CDR2 reads LQKENI. The CDR3 contains 17 residues. J gave up 2 bases and V 2 bases, and 6 bases lay outside the gene matches. This CDR3 reads CASSPKTSGQTYNEQFF. CDR3 nucleotides: TGTGCCAGCTCACCAAAGACTAGCGGGCAGACCTACAATGAGCAGTTCTTC. Looking up the rest from reference TRBV18 and TRBJ2-1 gives the full variable domain: NAGVMQNPRHLVRRRGQEARLRCSPMKGHSHVYWYRQLPEEGLKFMVYLQKENIIDESGMPKERFSAEFPKEGPSILRIQQVVRGDSAAYFCASSPKTSGQTYNEQFFGPGTRLTVL.

CDR3 residues: CASSQRYSGKNIQYF. CDR3 sequence (DNA): TGTGCCAGCAGTCAACGATATAGCGGGAAAAACATTCAGTACTTC. The rearrangement uses TRBV2 and TRBJ2-4, with 7 bases matching TRBD2. The CDR3 is 15 amino acids. V was pared by 5 bases and J by 4 bases, with 8 bases of the junction left unmatched. Germline lookup yields CDR1 SNHLY and CDR2 FYNNEI.

The rearrangement joins TRBV5-1 to TRBJ1-2, with unresolved D. V shed 4 bases and J shed 1 base, with 8 bases lying between them. CDR3 length: 13 amino acids. Germline assignment: CDR1 SGHRS and CDR2 YFSETQ. The CDR3 sequence is CASSPGSNYGYTF. As DNA, the CDR3 is TGCGCCAGCAGCCCGGGCAGTAACTATGGCTACACCTTC.

This chain connects TRBV28 to TRBJ1-1; D is uncertain. Trimming removed 3 bases from V and 11 bases from J, with 13 bases in between. Germline loops: CDR1 MDHEN, CDR2 SYDVKM. The CDR3 length is 12 residues. The CDR3 spells CASSLGRLAAFF. CDR3 bases: TGTGCCAGCAGTTTGGGCCGCTTGGCCGCTTTCTTT.

The chain recombines TRBV28 with TRBJ2-1, with 11 bases identical to TRBD2. J lost 3 bases, V lost 6 bases, and 4 bases had no gene match. The CDR3 loop spans 15 amino acids. CDR1 MDHEN and CDR2 SYDVKM come from the germline V gene. The CDR3 DNA reads as TGTGCCAGCAGGATAACTAGCGGGGGCTACAATGAGCAGTTCTTC. Protein: CASRITSGGYNEQFF. Together with reference TRBV28 and TRBJ2-1, the CDR3 gives the full variable domain: DVKVTQSSRYLVKRTGEKVFLECVQDMDHENMFWYRQDPGLGLRLIYFSYDVKMKEKGDIPEGYSVSREKKERFSLILESASTNQTSMYLCASRITSGGYNEQFFGPGTRLTVL.